The rows below give T cell receptor beta chains drawn from one sample of a study of Graves' ophthalmopathy and Graves' hyperthyroidism. TCRdb reanalysed the multiplex PCR reads using MiXCR and keeps one entry per CDR3 protein. The sample shows some 400,000 distinct CDR3 sequences, roughly 18% of them seen only once. Sequenced: peripheral blood. These receptors came from a woman aged 18-35 years with Graves' ophthalmopathy. CDR3s include the opening cysteine and the closing phenylalanine or tryptophan. The D gene is left open where the match is weak. Clone sizes are given selectively: once, few, many, or a class where the clone is expanded.

v_call	clone_size	d_call	j_call	cdr3_aa	cdr3_nt
TRBV6-5	many	NA	TRBJ1-1	CASSPHDRGQDTEAFF	TGTGCCAGCAGTCCCCACGATAGAGGGCAGGACACTGAAGCTTTCTTT
TRBV14	many	NA	TRBJ1-1	CASSPSLGGEAFF	TGTGCCAGCAGCCCCTCCCTCGGAGGGGAAGCTTTCTTT
TRBV9	NA	TRBD1	TRBJ2-5	CASSVGTGGGETQYF	TGTGCCAGCAGCGTAGGAACAGGGGGCGGTGAGACCCAGTACTTC
TRBV7-2	many	NA	TRBJ1-6	CTSSFQGSPLHF	TGTACCAGCAGCTTCCAGGGTTCACCCCTCCACTTT
TRBV20-1	NA	NA	TRBJ2-7	CSASLPVSGRYEQYF	TGCAGTGCTAGTCTTCCGGTCTCAGGACGCTACGAGCAGTACTTC
TRBV6-1	many	NA	TRBJ1-3	CASTRVLGSGNTIYF	TGTGCCAGCACCAGGGTTCTAGGCTCTGGAAACACCATATATTTT
TRBV19	NA	NA	TRBJ2-7	CASSIQGPNEQYF	TGTGCCAGTAGTATCCAGGGTCCCAACGAGCAGTACTTC
TRBV28	many	NA	TRBJ1-1	CAIRGRANTEAFF	TGTGCCATAAGGGGACGAGCGAACACTGAAGCTTTCTTT
TRBV11-1	many	TRBD1	TRBJ1-2	CASSSTLRQGLNGYTF	TGTGCCAGCAGCTCCACACTCCGACAGGGTCTGAACGGCTACACCTTC
TRBV6-1	NA	NA	TRBJ1-2	CASSDGRGVLYGYTF	TGTGCCAGCAGTGATGGCAGGGGAGTTCTCTATGGCTACACCTTC
TRBV6-1	many	NA	TRBJ1-3	CASSRQDSGNTIYF	TGTGCCAGCAGTCGACAGGACTCTGGAAACACCATATATTTT
TRBV11-2	many	NA	TRBJ2-2	CASSLFGGSHGELFF	TGTGCCAGCAGCTTGTTTGGGGGAAGCCACGGGGAGCTGTTTTTT
TRBV7-3	many	TRBD1	TRBJ1-1	CASSSGQGRAGNTEAFF	TGTGCCAGCAGCTCCGGACAGGGGAGGGCAGGGAACACTGAAGCTTTCTTT
TRBV6-5	many	NA	TRBJ1-1	CASSYDYGNTEAFF	TGTGCCAGCAGTTACGATTATGGGAACACTGAAGCTTTCTTT
TRBV12-3/TRBV12-4	NA	TRBD2	TRBJ2-7	CASSLVRLAGGGEQYF	TGTGCCAGCAGTTTAGTTCGGCTAGCGGGAGGGGGCGAGCAGTACTTC
TRBV7-2	once	NA	TRBJ1-2	CASGQAENYGYTF	TGTGCCAGCGGTCAGGCAGAGAACTATGGCTACACCTTC
TRBV4-1	many	NA	TRBJ2-5	CASSQGAHQETQYF	TGCGCCAGCAGCCAAGGGGCCCACCAAGAGACCCAGTACTTC
TRBV28	many	NA	TRBJ1-3	CASSPFGPATGNTIYF	TGTGCCAGCAGTCCATTCGGACCGGCCACTGGAAACACCATATATTTT
TRBV7-3	many	TRBD1	TRBJ1-5	CASSVAGGSDQPQHF	TGTGCCAGCAGCGTCGCAGGGGGCTCAGATCAGCCCCAGCATTTT
TRBV7-2	many	NA	TRBJ1-6	CASSPGGNSPLHF	TGTGCCAGCAGTCCGGGGGGTAATTCACCCCTCCACTTT
TRBV25-1	many	TRBD1	TRBJ2-4	CASSEYMGQINIQYF	TGTGCCAGCAGTGAATATATGGGACAGATAAACATTCAGTACTTC
TRBV30	many	NA	TRBJ1-1	CAWSVAAGVGTEAFF	TGTGCCTGGAGTGTAGCGGCAGGGGTGGGCACTGAAGCTTTCTTT
TRBV29-1	few	TRBD1	TRBJ1-2	CSVRQGLGGYTF	TGCAGCGTCAGACAGGGACTGGGAGGCTACACCTTC
TRBV6-5	once	TRBD2	TRBJ2-5	CASSYRLAGETQYF	TGTGCCAGCAGTTACCGGCTAGCGGGGGAGACCCAGTACTTC
TRBV4-1	many	NA	TRBJ1-1	CASSRTTGSMNTEAFF	TGCGCCAGCAGCCGAACGACCGGGTCCATGAACACTGAAGCTTTCTTT
TRBV13	many	TRBD2	TRBJ2-3	CASSPTAGTSGRGPTDTQYF	TGTGCCAGCAGCCCTACAGCCGGGACTAGCGGGAGGGGGCCCACAGATACGCAGTATTTT
TRBV12-3/TRBV12-4	many	TRBD1	TRBJ2-7	CASSPRQGFSYEQYF	TGTGCCAGCAGTCCCCGACAGGGTTTCTCCTACGAGCAGTACTTC
TRBV29-1	many	NA	TRBJ1-1	CSVDALNTEAFF	TGCAGCGTGGACGCATTGAACACTGAAGCTTTCTTT
TRBV28	many	TRBD1	TRBJ2-7	CASSGQGPTYEQYF	TGTGCCAGCAGTGGACAGGGACCCACCTACGAGCAGTACTTC
TRBV18	many	NA	TRBJ1-6	CASSPTGTRNSPLHF	TGTGCCAGCTCACCCACCGGGACACGGAATTCACCCCTCCACTTT
TRBV7-9	many	NA	TRBJ1-3	CASSFKTATRSGNTIYF	TGTGCCAGCAGCTTCAAGACTGCGACCCGCTCTGGAAACACCATATATTTT
TRBV19	NA	TRBD1	TRBJ1-1	CASSIRDRRNTEAFF	TGTGCCAGTAGTATTAGGGACAGGCGGAACACTGAAGCTTTCTTT
TRBV27	many	NA	TRBJ2-7	CASRNPLGADSYEQYF	TGTGCCAGCAGAAACCCCCTGGGAGCGGACTCCTACGAGCAGTACTTC
TRBV7-2	many	NA	TRBJ1-3	CASSFPRGTGNTIYF	TGTGCCAGCAGTTTCCCCAGGGGTACTGGAAACACCATATATTTT
TRBV7-2	many	TRBD2	TRBJ2-5	CASSLGRGVPAGETQYF	TGTGCCAGCAGCTTAGGGCGGGGGGTTCCGGCCGGAGAGACCCAGTACTTC
TRBV12-3/TRBV12-4	many	TRBD1	TRBJ1-2	CASSSDRGHGYTF	TGTGCCAGCAGCTCAGACAGGGGGCATGGCTACACCTTC